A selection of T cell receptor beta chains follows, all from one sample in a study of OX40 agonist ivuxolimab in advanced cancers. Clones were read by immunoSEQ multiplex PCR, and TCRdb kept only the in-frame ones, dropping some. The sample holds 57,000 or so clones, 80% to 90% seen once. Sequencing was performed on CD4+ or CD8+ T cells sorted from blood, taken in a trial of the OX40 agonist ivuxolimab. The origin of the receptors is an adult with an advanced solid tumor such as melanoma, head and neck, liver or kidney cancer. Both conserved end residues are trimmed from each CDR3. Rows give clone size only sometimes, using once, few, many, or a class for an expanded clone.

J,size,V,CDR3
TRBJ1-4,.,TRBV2,ASKRGSNEKLF
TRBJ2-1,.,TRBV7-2,ASSLGPGGPNNEQF
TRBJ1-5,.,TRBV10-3,ATRNSDHSNQPQH
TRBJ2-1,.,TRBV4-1,ASSLLPSGGPNEQF
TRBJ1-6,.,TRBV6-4,ASSPGGTNSPLH
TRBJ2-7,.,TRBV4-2,ASSQDRLVEQY
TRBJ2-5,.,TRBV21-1,ASSYFWTARFQETQY
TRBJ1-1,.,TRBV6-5,ASSYGGNRAF
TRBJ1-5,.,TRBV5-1,ASRQAGDSNQPQH
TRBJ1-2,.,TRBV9,ASSVFRTGNYGYT
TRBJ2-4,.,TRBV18,ASSEGLAKNIQY
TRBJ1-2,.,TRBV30,ASPSEYGGGYT
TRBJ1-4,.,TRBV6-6,ASRGTGEKLF
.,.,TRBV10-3,AISESAGGGEQY
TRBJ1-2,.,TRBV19,ATRGGQLRGGYT
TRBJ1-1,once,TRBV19,ASSIQIDTEAF
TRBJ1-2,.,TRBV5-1,ASSLAGGGYT
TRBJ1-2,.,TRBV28,ASSFGGENYGYT
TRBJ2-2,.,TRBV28,ASTTSNTGELF
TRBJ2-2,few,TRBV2,ASTPRGSGELF
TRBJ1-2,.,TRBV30,AWSVPGSAGYT
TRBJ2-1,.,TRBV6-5,ASSGTSGYNEQF
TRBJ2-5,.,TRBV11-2,ASSLGLASETQY
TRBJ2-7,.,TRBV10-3,AIRGGRYEQY
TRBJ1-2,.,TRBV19,ASSIDRVYGYT
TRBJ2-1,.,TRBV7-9,ASSLHGRGNEFYNEQF
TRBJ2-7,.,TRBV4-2,ASSQDTSGRSHEQY
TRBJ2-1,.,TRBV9,ASSVVDEQF
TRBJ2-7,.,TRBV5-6,ASRSQGPYEQY
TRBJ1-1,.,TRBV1,TSSQNGEATEAF
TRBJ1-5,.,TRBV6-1,ASSEGGGYQPQH
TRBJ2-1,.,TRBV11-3,ASSLKRTAYNEQF
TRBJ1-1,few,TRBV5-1,ASSLGGVQGTEAF
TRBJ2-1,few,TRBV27,ASSPLGTSGSLEQF
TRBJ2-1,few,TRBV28,ASSLWQNNEQF
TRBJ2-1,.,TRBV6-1,ASSVQGSSYNEQF
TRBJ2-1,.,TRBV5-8,ASSLGSAQGNEQF
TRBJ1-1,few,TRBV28,ASRAGGGKTEAF
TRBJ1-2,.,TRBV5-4,ASSSDRGGYT
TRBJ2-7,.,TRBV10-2,ASSESRLAGDRTKQY
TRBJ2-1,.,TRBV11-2,ASSLIRVPNEQF
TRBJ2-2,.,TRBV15,ATSSPGTGNTGELF
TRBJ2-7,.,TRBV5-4,ASSRGGTGGPSYEQY
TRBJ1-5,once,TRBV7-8,ASSNRGQPQH
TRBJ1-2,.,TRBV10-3,AISGTGSYT
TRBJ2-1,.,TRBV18,ASSTGPSSVANEQF
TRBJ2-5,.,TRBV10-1,ASSPSGTLQETQY
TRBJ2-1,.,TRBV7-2,ASSSSPLAGGYNEQF
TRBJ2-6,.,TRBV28,ASRASGANVLT
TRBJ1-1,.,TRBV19,ASSDQAGILEAF
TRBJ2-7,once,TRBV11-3,ASSPDRGREQY
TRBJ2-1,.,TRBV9,ASSPDSEQF
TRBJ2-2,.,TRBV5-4,ASSPAGDTGELF
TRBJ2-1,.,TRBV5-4,ASSRNSGGNEQF
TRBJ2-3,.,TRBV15,ATSRVGSTDTQY